The 18 T cell receptor beta chains presented below share a single source sample, sequenced in a study of blood T cell repertoires in COVID-19. Measured with immunoSEQ multiplex PCR; TCRdb has only the in-frame clones, and not every one. The sample lists about 210,000 clones, about 90% seen once, with 0.75% to 0.95% in the top ten. Material: peripheral blood. These TCRs come from a woman in her seventies with acute or convalescent COVID-19.

V and J are TRBV5-1 and TRBJ1-3; no definite D call. The germline CDR1 and CDR2 sequences are SGHRS and YFSETQ. Trimming removed 0 bases at V and 1 base at J, with 8 bases between. This CDR3 has 15 residues. The CDR3 is CASSLAGRSGNTIYF. CDR3 coding DNA: TGCGCCAGCAGCTTGGCAGGCCGTTCTGGAAACACCATATATTTT.

The chain combines TRBV6-1 with TRBJ1-2; D gene unclear. The germline gives CDR1 MNHNS, CDR2 SASEGT. There are 15 residues in the CDR3. Trimming cost V 1 base and J 4 bases, with 13 bases left between them. The chain's CDR3 is CASSEGRVVSYGYTF. The CDR3, as DNA: TGTGCCAGCAGTGAAGGGCGGGTTGTGAGCTATGGCTACACCTTC.

The chain recombines TRBV24-1 with TRBJ2-1; 13 bases line up with TRBD2. This CDR3 is 13 amino acids long. With V trimmed by 9 bases and J by 7 bases, 2 bases remained unmatched. The germline V gene has CDR1 KGHDR and CDR2 SFDVKD. The CDR3 sequence is CATGLAGANEQFF. Here the CDR3 DNA reads TGTGCCACCGGACTAGCGGGAGCGAATGAGCAGTTCTTC.

V and J are TRBV6-5 and TRBJ2-5, with TRBD2 identical over 7 bases. The CDR3 runs 16 residues. Losses at the gene ends were 4 bases for V and 3 bases for J; bases not matched to a gene: 11. Germline CDR1 MNHEY, CDR2 SVGAGI. CDR3 sequence: CASSSRRAGEKETQYF. The CDR3 DNA sequence: TGTGCCAGCAGTTCCCGGAGGGCGGGAGAAAAAGAGACCCAGTACTTC.

The rearrangement uses TRBV18 and TRBJ2-5; unclear D gene. The CDR3 is made up of 14 amino acids. V was trimmed by 3 bases and J by 2 bases, leaving 10 bases between them. Germline V lookup: CDR1 KGHSH, CDR2 LQKENI. The DNA for the CDR3 is TGTGCCAGCTCACCGGAGCTTCAGCAAGAGACCCAGTACTTC. It yields the protein CASSPELQQETQYF.

This clone was seen only once. The rearrangement uses TRBV7-2 and TRBJ2-5, with TRBD1 matching over 8 bases. The J segment lost 3 bases and the V segment lost 4 bases, leaving 7 bases of the junction unmatched. Germline V gives CDR1 SGHTA, CDR2 FQGNSA. The CDR3 runs 15 residues. DNA of the CDR3: TGTGCCAGCAGCTCCTGGACAGGGTGGGAAGAGACCCAGTACTTC. This sequence encodes CASSSWTGWEETQYF.

The chain carries TRBV19 and TRBJ1-5; D may be TRBD1 (6 bases). CDR3 size: 14 residues. The V end lost 3 bases, the J end lost 7 bases, and 13 bases lay between the germline ends. CDR1 and CDR2 (germline): LNHDA, SQIVND (reference sequence). CDR3 region: CASSISNRDQPQHF. The DNA for the CDR3 is TGTGCCAGTAGTATCTCGAACAGGGACCAGCCCCAGCATTTT.

V and J are TRBV10-3 and TRBJ2-2, with 8 nucleotides matching TRBD1. CDR3 size: 17 residues. Losses at the gene ends were 6 bases for V and 1 base for J; bases not matched to a gene: 10. Germline V gene lookup returns CDR1 ENHRY and CDR2 SYGVKD. In nucleotides, the CDR3 is TGTGCCATCAGAAAAAGTCCGGGACAGGAGAACACCGGGGAGCTGTTTTTT. This sequence encodes CAIRKSPGQENTGELFF.

The chain is built from TRBV7-3 and TRBJ2-1; a possible D gene is TRBD1 (6 bases). The V end was cut by 5 bases, the J end by 4 bases, with 9 bases between. CDR3 length: 13 residues. Germline-derived CDR1 and CDR2 are SGHTA and FQGTGA. CDR3 amino acids: CASSIQGYNEQFF. The DNA of the CDR3 is TGTGCCAGCAGCATACAGGGTTACAATGAGCAGTTCTTC.

The chain employs TRBV5-6 and TRBJ1-5; 7 bases align to TRBD1. CDR1 is SGHDT and CDR2 is YYEEEE in the germline V gene. The CDR3 runs to 15 residues. The V segment lost 2 bases and the J segment 4 bases; nucleotides outside the gene matches: 6. The CDR3 loop reads CASSFRTGINQPQHF. The CDR3 coding sequence is TGTGCCAGCAGCTTCCGGACAGGCATTAATCAGCCCCAGCATTTT.

The genes are TRBV5-4 and TRBJ2-5; TRBD2 might be the D (6 bases). V lost 4 bases, J lost 6 bases, and 19 bases lay in between. Germline loops: CDR1 SGHNT, CDR2 YYREEE (reference sequence). This CDR3 comprises 15 residues. The CDR3 reads CASSLRRASGQTQYF. CDR3 sequence (DNA): TGTGCCAGCAGCCTCAGGAGGGCTAGTGGGCAGACCCAGTACTTC.

The chain joins TRBV10-1 to TRBJ1-1, with D perhaps matching TRBD1 (6 bases). Germline V gene sequence: CDR1 WNHNN, CDR2 SYGVQD (reference sequence). CDR3 length equals 18 residues. V shed 2 bases and J shed 0 bases, with 19 bases lying between them. The CDR3 here is CASSEHGSWGRMNTEAFF. The CDR3 DNA follows: TGCGCCAGCAGTGAGCATGGTAGTTGGGGGCGTATGAACACTGAAGCTTTCTTT.

This chain joins TRBV5-1 and TRBJ1-6; TRBD1 matches at 10 bases. The CDR3 length is 16 residues. Trimming cost V 1 base and J 8 bases; bases outside gene matches: 6. Germline CDR1 reads SGHRS; CDR2 reads YFSETQ. CDR3 amino acids: CASSLRGTGVDSPLHF. CDR3 nucleotides: TGCGCCAGCAGCTTGAGGGGGACAGGGGTGGATTCACCCCTCCACTTT.

The chain carries TRBV19 and TRBJ2-3; no reliable D call. Germline lookup yields CDR1 LNHDA and CDR2 SQIVND (reference sequence). The V end was cut by 5 bases, the J end by 3 bases, with 12 bases between. CDR3 length: 14 residues. In nucleotides, the CDR3 is TGTGCCAGTAGTGTGGCAGGAAAAACAGATACGCAGTATTTT. Residues: CASSVAGKTDTQYF.

The chain has TRBV7-8 and TRBJ2-1; D is unclear. Deletions cut 5 bases from V and 4 bases from J, with 3 bases between. The CDR3 covers 11 residues. Germline-derived CDR1 and CDR2 are SGHVS and FQNEAQ. As DNA, the CDR3 is TGTGCCAGCAGCCCTTACAATGAGCAGTTCTTC. It encodes CASSPYNEQFF.

CDR3 in amino acids: CASSLYEQYF. As DNA, the CDR3 is TGTGCCAGCAGTCTCTACGAGCAGTACTTC. This chain links TRBV25-1 with TRBJ2-7, with unresolved D. This CDR3 spans 10 amino acids. Trimming took off 5 bases at V and 3 bases at J, with 2 bases between the two ends. The germline gives CDR1 MGHDK, CDR2 SYGVNS.

The rearrangement uses TRBV5-1 and TRBJ1-4; 7 bases map to TRBD1. This CDR3 spans 15 amino acids. J lost 2 bases, V lost 7 bases, and 8 bases had no gene match. Germline V CDR1 and CDR2: SGHRS, YFSETQ. The CDR3 spells CASGPSTGTNEKLFF. The CDR3 region has the DNA TGCGCCAGCGGCCCTTCGACAGGGACTAATGAAAAACTGTTTTTT.

This chain joins TRBV4-2 and TRBJ2-5; 9 positions match TRBD2. The length of the CDR3 is 18 residues. After removal of 1 base from V and 4 bases from J, the junction contained 13 bases not matched to a gene. Germline V gene lookup returns CDR1 LGHNA and CDR2 YNFKEQ. The CDR3 protein is CASSQGSSGSMGGETQYF. As DNA, the CDR3 is TGTGCCAGCAGCCAAGGTAGTAGCGGGAGTATGGGAGGAGAGACCCAGTACTTC.